This TCR beta chain is drawn from a study of blood T cell repertoires in COVID-19. About the research overall: Samples taken during acute and convalescent COVID-19 were collected in the United States, Italy and Spain. Sources were T cells, B-cell-depleted T cells, or PBMCs; the material itself was cDNA or gDNA.

This CDR3 is 15 amino acids long. The germline gives CDR1 LGHDT, CDR2 YNNKEL (reference sequence). V was shortened by 1 base and J by 0 bases, with 9 bases between the two germline ends. Per the original data handling: Cell counts per sample came from amplifying reference gene primers. Assay: immunoSEQ multiplex PCR; the TCRdb copy retains only in-frame clones and omits some. The V and J calls and the clone size are those of that table, but D and trimming were determined from the DNA. The sample yields roughly 63,000 clones, about nine tenths seen once. The sequencing sample was made of peripheral blood. The chain uses TRBV3-1 (or the pseudogene TRBV3-2) and TRBJ2-5; no clear D gene. The receptor was derived from a man aged 55 to 70 with acute or convalescent COVID-19. CDR3 DNA: TGTGCCAGCAGCCAAGGGAGTTCGTACCAAGAGACCCAGTACTTC. Encoded protein: CASSQGSSYQETQYF.